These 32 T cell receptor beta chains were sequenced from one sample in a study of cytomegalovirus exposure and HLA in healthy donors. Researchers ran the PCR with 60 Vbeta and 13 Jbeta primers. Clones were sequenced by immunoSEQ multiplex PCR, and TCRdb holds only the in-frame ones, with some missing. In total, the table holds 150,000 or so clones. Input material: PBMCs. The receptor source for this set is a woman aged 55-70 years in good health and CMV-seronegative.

CDR3 DNA: TGTGCCAGTAGGCAAGGCGGGAGGACCTACAATGAGCAGTTCTTC. As protein: CASRQGGRTYNEQFF. The rearrangement uses TRBV19 and TRBJ2-1; 8 bases line up with TRBD2. The CDR3 length is 15 residues. From germline, CDR1 is LNHDA and CDR2 SQIVND (reference sequence). V dropped 6 bases and J dropped 2; count of bases not matched to a gene: 6.

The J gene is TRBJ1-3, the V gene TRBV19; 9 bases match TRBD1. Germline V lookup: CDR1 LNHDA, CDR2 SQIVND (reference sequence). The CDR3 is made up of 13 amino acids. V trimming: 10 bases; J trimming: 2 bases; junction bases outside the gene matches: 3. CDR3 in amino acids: CATRQGAGNTIYF. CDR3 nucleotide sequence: TGTGCCACAAGACAGGGGGCTGGAAACACCATATATTTT.

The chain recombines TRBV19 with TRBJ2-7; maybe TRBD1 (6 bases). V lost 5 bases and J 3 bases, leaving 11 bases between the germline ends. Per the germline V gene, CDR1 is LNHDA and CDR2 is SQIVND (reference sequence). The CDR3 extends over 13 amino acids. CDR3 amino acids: CASSPQGNYEQYF. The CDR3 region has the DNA TGTGCCAGTAGTCCCCAGGGGAACTACGAGCAGTACTTC. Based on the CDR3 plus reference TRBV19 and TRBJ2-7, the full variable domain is DGGITQSPKYLFRKEGQNVTLSCEQNLNHDAMYWYRQDPGQGLRLIYYSQIVNDFQKGDIAEGYSVSREKKESFPLTVTSAQKNPTAFYLCASSPQGNYEQYFGPGTRLTVT.

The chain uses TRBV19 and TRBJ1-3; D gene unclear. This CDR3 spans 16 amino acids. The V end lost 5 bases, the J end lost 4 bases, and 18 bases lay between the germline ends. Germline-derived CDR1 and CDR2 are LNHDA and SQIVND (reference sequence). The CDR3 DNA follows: TGTGCCAGTAGTTTCGACCCAGGAACATTCGGAAACACCATATATTTT. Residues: CASSFDPGTFGNTIYF.

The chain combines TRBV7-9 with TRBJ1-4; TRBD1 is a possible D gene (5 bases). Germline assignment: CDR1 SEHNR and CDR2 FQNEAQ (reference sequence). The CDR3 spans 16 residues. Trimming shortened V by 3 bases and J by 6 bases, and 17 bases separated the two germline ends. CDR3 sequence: CASSLLGGASDEKLFF. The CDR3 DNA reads TGTGCCAGCAGCTTGCTTGGCGGGGCGTCCGATGAAAAACTGTTTTTT.

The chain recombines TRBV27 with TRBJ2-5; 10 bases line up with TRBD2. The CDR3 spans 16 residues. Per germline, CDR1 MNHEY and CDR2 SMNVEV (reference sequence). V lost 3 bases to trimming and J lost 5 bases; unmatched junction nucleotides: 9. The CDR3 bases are TGTGCCAGCAGTTTTGGAAGCGGGAGGGCCGGGGAGACCCAGTACTTC. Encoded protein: CASSFGSGRAGETQYF.

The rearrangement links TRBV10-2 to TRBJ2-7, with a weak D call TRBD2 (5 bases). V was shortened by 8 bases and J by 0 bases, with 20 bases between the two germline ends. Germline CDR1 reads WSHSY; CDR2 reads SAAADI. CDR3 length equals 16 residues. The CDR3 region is CASRITGSGSSYEQYF. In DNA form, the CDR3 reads TGCGCCAGCCGCATCACGGGAAGCGGTAGCTCCTACGAGCAGTACTTC.

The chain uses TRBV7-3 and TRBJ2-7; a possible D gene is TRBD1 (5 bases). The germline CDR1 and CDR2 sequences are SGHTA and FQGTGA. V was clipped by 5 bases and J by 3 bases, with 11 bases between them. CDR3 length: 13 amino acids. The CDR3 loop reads CASSPQQDYEQYF. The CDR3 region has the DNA TGTGCCAGCAGCCCACAACAGGACTACGAGCAGTACTTC.

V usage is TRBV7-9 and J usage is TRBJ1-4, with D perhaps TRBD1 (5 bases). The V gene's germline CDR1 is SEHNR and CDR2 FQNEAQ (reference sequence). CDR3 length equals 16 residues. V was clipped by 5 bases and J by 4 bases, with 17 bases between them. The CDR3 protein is CASSIYGGAINEKLFF. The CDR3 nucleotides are TGTGCCAGCAGCATATACGGAGGGGCAATTAATGAAAAACTGTTTTTT.

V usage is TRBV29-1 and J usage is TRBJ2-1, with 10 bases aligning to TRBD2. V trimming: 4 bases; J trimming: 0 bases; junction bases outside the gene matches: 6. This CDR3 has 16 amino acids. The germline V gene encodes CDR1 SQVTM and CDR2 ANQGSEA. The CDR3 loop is CSVGGSSGGSYNEQFF. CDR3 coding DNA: TGCAGCGTTGGGGGGTCTAGCGGGGGCTCCTACAATGAGCAGTTCTTC.

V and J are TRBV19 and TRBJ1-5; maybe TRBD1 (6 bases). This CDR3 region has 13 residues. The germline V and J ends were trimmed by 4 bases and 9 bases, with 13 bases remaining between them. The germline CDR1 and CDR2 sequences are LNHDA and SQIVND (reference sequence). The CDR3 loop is CASSTPQGRPQHF. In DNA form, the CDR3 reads TGTGCCAGTAGTACCCCCCAGGGGAGGCCCCAGCATTTT.

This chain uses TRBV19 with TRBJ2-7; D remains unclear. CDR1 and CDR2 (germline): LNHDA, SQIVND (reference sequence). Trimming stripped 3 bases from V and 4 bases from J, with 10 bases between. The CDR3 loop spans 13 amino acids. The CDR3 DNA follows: TGTGCCAGTAGTATTGGTCAACTATACGAGCAGTACTTC. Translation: CASSIGQLYEQYF.

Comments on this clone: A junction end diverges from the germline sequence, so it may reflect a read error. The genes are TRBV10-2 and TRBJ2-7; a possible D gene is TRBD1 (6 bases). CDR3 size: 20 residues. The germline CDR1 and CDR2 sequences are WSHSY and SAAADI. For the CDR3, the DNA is TGCGCCAGCAGTGAGTCTCTGGGGGCTTGGACACCAAATTTCTCCTACAAGCAGTACTTC. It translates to CASSESLGAWTPNFSYKQYF.

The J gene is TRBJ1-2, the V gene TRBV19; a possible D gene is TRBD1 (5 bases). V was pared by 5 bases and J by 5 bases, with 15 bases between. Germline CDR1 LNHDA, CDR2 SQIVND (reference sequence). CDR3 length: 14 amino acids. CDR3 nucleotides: TGTGCCAGTAGTGCCTCGACAGTAGTGTATGGCTACACCTTC. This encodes CASSASTVVYGYTF.

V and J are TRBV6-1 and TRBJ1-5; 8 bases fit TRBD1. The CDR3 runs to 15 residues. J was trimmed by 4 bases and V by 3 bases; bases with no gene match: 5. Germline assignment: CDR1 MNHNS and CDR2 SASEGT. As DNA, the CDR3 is TGTGCCAGCAGTGAGGGGGGGGACAGGAATCAGCCCCAGCATTTT. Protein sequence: CASSEGGDRNQPQHF.

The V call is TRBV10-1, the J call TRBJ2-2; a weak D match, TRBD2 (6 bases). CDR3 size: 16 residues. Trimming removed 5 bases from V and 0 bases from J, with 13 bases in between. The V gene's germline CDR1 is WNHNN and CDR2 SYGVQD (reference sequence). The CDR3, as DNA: TGCGCCAGCAGTCGTTCTAGCGCGACGAACACCGGGGAGCTGTTTTTT. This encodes CASSRSSATNTGELFF.

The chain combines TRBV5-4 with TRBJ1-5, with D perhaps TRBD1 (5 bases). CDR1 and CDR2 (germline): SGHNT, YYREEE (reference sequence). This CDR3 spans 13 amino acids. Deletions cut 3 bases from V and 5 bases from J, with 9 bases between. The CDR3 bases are TGTGCCAGCAGCTCCGAAGGGGATCAGCCCCAGCATTTT. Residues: CASSSEGDQPQHF.

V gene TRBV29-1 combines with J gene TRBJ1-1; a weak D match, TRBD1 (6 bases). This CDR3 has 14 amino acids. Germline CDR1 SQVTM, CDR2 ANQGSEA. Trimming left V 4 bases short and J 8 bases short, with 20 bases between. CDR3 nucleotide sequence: TGCAGCGTTGCTTACCGGGACACCGGGGGGGAAGCTTTCTTT. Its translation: CSVAYRDTGGEAFF. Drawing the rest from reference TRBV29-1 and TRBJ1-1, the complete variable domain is SAVISQKPSRDICQRGTSLTIQCQVDSQVTMMFWYRQQPGQSLTLIATANQGSEATYESGFVIDKFPISRPNLTFSTLTVSNMSPEDSSIYLCSVAYRDTGGEAFFGQGTRLTVV.

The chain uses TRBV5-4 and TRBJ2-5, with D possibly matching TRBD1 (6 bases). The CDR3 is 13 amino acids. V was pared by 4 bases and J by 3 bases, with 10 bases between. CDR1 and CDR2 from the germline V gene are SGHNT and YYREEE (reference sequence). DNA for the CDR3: TGTGCCAGCAGCCAGGGACAAGAAGAGACCCAGTACTTC. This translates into CASSQGQEETQYF.

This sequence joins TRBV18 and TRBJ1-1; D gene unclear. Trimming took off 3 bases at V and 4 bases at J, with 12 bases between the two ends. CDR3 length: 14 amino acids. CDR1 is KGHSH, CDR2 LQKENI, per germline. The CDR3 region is CASSPSDTGTEAFF. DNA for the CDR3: TGTGCCAGCTCACCGTCGGATACGGGCACTGAAGCTTTCTTT.

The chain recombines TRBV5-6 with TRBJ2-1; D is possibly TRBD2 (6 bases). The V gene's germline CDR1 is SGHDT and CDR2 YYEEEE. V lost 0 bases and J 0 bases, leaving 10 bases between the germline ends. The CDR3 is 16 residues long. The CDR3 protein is CASSLGVTSSYNEQFF. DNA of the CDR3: TGTGCCAGCAGCTTGGGGGTGACTAGCTCCTACAATGAGCAGTTCTTC.

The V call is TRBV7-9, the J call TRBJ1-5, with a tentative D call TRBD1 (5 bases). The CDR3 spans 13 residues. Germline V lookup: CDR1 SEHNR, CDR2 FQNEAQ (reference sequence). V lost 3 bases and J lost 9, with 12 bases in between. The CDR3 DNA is TGTGCCAGCAGCTTTGGGGGGGGGTTGCCCCAGCATTTT. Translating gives CASSFGGGLPQHF. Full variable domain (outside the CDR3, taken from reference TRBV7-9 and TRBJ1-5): DTGVSQNPRHKITKRGQNVTFRCDPISEHNRLYWYRQTLGQGPEFLTYFQNEAQLEKSRLLSDRFSAERPKGSFSTLEIQRTEQGDSAMYLCASSFGGGLPQHFGDGTRLSIL.

The CDR3 here is CASSPPGQRAFF. CDR3 coding DNA: TGTGCCAGCAGCCCCCCGGGACAGAGGGCTTTCTTT. The chain carries TRBV9 and TRBJ1-1; the match to TRBD1 covers 7 bases. Germline V gene sequence: CDR1 SGDLS, CDR2 YYNGEE. The CDR3 is 12 amino acids. With 4 bases clipped from V and 11 bases from J, the junction kept 8 bases outside the gene matches.

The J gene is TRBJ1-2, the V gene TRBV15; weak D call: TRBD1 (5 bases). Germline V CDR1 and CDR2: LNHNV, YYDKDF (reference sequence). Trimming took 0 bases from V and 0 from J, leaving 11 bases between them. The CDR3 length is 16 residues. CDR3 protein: CATSREPGGANYGYTF. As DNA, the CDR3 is TGTGCCACCAGCAGAGAGCCAGGAGGGGCTAACTATGGCTACACCTTC.

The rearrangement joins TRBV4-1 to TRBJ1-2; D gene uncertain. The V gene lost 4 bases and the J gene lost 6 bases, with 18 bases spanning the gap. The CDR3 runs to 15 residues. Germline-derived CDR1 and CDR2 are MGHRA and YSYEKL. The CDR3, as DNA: TGCGCCAGCAGCCCTGGCCAGTTTGATCCGCATGGCTACACCTTC. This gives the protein CASSPGQFDPHGYTF.

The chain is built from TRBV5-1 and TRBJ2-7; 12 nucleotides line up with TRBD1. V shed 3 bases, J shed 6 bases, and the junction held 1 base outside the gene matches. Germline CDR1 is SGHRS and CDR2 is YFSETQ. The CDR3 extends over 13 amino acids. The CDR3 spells CASSSGQGAEQYF. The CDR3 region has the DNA TGCGCCAGCAGCTCGGGACAGGGGGCCGAGCAGTACTTC.

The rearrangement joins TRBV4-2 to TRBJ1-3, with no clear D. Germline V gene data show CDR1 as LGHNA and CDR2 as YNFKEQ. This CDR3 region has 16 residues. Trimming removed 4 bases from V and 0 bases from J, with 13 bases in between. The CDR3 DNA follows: TGTGCCAGCAGCCGGCAACAAACGGGCTCTGGAAACACCATATATTTT. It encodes CASSRQQTGSGNTIYF.

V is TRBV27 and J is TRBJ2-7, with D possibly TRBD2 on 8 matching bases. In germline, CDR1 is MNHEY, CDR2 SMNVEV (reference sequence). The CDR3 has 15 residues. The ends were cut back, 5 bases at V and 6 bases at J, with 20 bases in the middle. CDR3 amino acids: CASSGLGLGDSEQYF. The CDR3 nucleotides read TGTGCCAGCAGTGGGCTGGGACTAGGGGACAGCGAGCAGTACTTC.

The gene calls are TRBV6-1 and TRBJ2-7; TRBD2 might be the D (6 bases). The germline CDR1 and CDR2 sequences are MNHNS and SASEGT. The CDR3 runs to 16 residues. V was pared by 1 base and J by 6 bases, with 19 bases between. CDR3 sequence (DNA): TGTGCCAGCAGTGAAGGGACCGGGGGACTTACCGGCGAGCAGTACTTC. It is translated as CASSEGTGGLTGEQYF.

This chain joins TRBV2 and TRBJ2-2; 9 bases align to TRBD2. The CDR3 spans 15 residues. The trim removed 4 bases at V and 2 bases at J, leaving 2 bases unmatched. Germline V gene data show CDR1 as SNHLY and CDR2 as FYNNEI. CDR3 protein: CASSGLAANTGELFF. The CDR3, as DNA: TGTGCCAGCAGTGGACTAGCGGCTAACACCGGGGAGCTGTTTTTT.

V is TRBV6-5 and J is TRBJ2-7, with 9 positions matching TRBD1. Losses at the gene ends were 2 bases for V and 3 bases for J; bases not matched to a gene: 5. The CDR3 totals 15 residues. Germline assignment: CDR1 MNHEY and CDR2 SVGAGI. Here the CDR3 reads CASSYGGQGNYEQYF. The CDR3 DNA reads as TGTGCCAGCAGTTACGGGGGACAGGGAAACTACGAGCAGTACTTC.

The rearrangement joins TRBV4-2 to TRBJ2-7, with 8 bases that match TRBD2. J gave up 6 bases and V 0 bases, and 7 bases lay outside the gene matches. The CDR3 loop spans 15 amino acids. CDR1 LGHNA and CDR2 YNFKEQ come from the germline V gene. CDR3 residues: CASSQDRGGPFEQYF. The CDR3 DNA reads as TGTGCCAGCAGCCAAGATCGGGGGGGCCCCTTCGAGCAGTACTTC.